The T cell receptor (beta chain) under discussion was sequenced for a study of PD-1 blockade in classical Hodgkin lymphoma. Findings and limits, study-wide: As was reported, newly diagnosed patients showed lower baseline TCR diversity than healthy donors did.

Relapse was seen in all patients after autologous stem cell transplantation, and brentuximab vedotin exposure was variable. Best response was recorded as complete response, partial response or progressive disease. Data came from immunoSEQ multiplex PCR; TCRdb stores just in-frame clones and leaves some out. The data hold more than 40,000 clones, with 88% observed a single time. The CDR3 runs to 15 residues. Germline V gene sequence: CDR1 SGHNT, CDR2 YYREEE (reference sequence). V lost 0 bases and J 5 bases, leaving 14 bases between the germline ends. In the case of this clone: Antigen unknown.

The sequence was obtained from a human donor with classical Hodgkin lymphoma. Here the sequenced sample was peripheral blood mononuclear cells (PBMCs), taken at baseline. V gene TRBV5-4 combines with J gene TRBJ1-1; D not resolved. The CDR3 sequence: CASSLGRVGRTEAFF. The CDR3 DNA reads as TGTGCCAGCAGCTTGGGGAGGGTTGGAAGGACTGAAGCTTTCTTT. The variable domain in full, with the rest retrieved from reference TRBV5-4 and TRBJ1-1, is ETGVTQSPTHLIKTRGQQVTLRCSSQSGHNTVSWYQQALGQGPQFIFQYYREEENGRGNFPPRFSGLQFPNYSSELNVNALELDDSALYLCASSLGRVGRTEAFFGQGTRLTVV.